The entry that follows covers one T cell receptor beta chain sequence. No antigen is known for it. The junction departs from germline at one end; a sequencing error may be responsible. The CDR3 consists of 14 residues. In germline, CDR1 is GTSNPN, CDR2 SVGIG (reference sequence). Using immunoSEQ multiplex PCR, the repertoire was profiled, and TCRdb retains in-frame clones only, with some absent. The table lists tens of thousands of clones, less than 85% of them singletons. The record originates from a study of T cell responses to AZD1222 COVID-19 vaccine. Study-level information: Whether given at about 4 or about 12 weeks, second doses were pooled.

Study-wide findings and caveats: Across the whole spike, CD4 TCRs peaked at regions 160-218 and 743-854. Only after the peak T cell response were repertoires sampled. The donors showed a predominance of white British ancestry and of females, with possible underestimation of clonal diversity.

This TCR was recovered from an adult in good health. The rearrangement uses TRBV30 and TRBJ1-3; 9 nucleotides match TRBD1. The sample was peripheral blood, taken on day 0 of AZD1222 vaccination. DNA for the CDR3: TGTGCCTGGAGTGTACAGGGACAGGGAACCACCATATATTTT. Amino acids: CAWSVQGQGTTIYF.